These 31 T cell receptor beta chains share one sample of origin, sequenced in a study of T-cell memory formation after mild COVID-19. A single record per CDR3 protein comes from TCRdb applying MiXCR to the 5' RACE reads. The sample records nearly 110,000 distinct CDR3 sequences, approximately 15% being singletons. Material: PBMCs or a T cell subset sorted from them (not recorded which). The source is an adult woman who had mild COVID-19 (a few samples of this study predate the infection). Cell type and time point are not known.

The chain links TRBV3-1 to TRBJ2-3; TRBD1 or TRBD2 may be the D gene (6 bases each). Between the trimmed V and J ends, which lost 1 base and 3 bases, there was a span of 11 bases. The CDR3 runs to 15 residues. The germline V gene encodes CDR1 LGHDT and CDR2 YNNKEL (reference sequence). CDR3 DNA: TGTGCCAGCAGCCAAGTGGGGGGCAGAACAGATACGCAGTATTTT. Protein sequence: CASSQVGGRTDTQYF.

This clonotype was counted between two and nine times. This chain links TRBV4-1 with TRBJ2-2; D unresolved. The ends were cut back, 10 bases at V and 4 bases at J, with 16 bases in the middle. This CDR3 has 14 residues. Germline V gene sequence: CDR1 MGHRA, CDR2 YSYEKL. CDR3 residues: CATLDGVGTGELFF. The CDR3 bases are TGCGCCACCTTGGATGGGGTTGGCACCGGGGAGCTGTTTTTT.

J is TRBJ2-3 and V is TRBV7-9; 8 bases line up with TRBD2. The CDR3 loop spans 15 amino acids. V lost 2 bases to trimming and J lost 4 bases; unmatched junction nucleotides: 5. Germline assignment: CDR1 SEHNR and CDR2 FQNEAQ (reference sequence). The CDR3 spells CASSLLSGAADTQYF. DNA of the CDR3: TGTGCCAGCAGCTTACTTAGCGGGGCTGCAGATACGCAGTATTTT.

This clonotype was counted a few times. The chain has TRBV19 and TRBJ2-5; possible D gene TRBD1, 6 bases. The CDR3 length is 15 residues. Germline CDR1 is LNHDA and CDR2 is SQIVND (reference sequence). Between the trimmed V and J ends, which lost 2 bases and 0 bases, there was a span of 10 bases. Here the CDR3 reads CASSIIGTNQETQYF. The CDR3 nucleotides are TGTGCCAGTAGTATAATCGGGACAAACCAAGAGACCCAGTACTTC.

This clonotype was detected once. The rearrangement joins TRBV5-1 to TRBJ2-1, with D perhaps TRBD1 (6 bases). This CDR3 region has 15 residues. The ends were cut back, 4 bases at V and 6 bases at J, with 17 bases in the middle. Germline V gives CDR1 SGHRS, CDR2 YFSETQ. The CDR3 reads CASSVTGSGGNEQFF. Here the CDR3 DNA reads TGCGCCAGCAGCGTTACAGGGTCGGGCGGCAATGAGCAGTTCTTC.

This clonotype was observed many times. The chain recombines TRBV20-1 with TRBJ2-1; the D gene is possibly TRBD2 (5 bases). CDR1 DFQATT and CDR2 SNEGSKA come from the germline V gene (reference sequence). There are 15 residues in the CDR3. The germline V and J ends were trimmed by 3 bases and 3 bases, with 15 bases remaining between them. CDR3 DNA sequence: TGCAGTGCTAGCCTACTAGATCCTTACTACAATGAGCAGTTCTTC. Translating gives CSASLLDPYYNEQFF.

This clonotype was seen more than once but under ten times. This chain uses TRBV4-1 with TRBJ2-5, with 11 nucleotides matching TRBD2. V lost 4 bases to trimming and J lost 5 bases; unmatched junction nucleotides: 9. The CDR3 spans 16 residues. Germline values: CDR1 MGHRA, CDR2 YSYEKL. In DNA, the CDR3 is TGCGCCAGCAGCCCCGGGCTAGCGGGGGGCCGGGAGACCCAGTACTTC. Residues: CASSPGLAGGRETQYF.

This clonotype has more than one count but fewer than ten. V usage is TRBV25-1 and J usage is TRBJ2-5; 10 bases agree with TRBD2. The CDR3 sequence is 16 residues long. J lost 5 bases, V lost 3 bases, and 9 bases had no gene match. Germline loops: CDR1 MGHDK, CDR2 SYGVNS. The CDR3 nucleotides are TGTGCCAGCAGTGATATCGAGCGGGGGGGCGCGGAGACCCAGTACTTC. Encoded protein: CASSDIERGGAETQYF.

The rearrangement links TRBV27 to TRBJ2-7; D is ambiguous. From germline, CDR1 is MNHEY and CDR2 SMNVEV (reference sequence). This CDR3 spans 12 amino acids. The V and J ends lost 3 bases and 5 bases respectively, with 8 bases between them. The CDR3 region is CASSFPRNEQYF. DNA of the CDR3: TGTGCCAGCAGTTTCCCCCGGAACGAGCAGTACTTC.

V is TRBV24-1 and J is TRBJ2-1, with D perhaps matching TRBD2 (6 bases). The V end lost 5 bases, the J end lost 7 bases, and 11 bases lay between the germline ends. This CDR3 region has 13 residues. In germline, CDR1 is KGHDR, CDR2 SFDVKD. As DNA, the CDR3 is TGTGCCACCAGTGTTAGGGACTCGAATGAGCAGTTCTTC. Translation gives CATSVRDSNEQFF.

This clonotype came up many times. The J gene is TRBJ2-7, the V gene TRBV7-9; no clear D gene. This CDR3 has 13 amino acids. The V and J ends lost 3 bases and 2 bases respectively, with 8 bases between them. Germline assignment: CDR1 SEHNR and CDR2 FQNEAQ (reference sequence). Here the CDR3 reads CASSLGSTYEQYF. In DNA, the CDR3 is TGTGCCAGCAGCTTGGGATCTACCTACGAGCAGTACTTC.

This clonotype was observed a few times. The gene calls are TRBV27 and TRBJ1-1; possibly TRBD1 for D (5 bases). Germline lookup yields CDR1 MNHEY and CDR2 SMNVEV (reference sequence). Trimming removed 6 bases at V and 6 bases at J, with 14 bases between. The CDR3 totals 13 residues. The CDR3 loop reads CASSLSRGAEAFF. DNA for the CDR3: TGTGCCAGCAGCCTGAGTCGGGGGGCTGAAGCTTTCTTT.

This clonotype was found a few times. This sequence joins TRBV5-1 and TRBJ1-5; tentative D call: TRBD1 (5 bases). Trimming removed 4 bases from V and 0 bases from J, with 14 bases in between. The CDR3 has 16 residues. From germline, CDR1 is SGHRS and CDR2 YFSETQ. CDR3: CASSRDGADSNQPQHF. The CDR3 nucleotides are TGCGCCAGCAGCCGGGACGGGGCAGATAGCAATCAGCCCCAGCATTTT.

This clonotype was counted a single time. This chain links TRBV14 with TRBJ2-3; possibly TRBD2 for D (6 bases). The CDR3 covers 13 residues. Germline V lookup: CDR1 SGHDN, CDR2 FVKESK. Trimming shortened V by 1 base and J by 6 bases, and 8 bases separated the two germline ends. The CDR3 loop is CASSQVGGDTQYF. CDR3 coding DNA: TGTGCCAGCAGCCAAGTCGGAGGGGATACGCAGTATTTT.

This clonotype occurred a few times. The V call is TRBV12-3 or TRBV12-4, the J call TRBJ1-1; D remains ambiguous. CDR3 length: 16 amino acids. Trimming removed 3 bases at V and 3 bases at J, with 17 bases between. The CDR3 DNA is TGTGCCAGCAGTTTTTTGATACCCACTCCTCACACTGAAGCTTTCTTT. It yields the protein CASSFLIPTPHTEAFF.

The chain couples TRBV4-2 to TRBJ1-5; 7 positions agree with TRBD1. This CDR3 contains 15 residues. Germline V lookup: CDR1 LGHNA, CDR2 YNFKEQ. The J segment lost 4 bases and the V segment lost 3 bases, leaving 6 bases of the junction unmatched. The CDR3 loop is CASSQNRGANQPQHF. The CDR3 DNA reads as TGTGCCAGCAGCCAGAACAGGGGAGCGAATCAGCCCCAGCATTTT.

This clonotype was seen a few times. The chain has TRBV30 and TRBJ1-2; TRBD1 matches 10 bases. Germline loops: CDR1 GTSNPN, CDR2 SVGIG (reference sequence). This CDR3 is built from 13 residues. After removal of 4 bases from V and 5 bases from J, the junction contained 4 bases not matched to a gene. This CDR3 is CAWTTGGEYGYTF. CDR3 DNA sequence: TGTGCCTGGACGACAGGGGGCGAATATGGCTACACCTTC.

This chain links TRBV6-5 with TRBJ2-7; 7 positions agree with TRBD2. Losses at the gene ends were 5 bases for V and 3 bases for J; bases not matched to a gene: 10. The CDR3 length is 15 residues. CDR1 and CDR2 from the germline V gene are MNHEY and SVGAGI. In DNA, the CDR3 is TGTGCCAGCAGTACCACGACTAGCCCCCTCTACGAGCAGTACTTC. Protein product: CASSTTTSPLYEQYF.

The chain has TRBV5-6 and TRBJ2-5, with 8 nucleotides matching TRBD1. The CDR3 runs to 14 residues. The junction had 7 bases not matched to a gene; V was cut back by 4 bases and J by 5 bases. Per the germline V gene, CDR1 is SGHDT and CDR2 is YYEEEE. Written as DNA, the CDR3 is TGTGCCAGCAGCACACCCGGGACAGGCGAGACCCAGTACTTC. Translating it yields CASSTPGTGETQYF.

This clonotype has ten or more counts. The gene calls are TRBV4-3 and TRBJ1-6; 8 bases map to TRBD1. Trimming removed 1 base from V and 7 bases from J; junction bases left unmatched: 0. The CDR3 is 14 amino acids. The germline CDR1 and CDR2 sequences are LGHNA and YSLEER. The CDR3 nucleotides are TGCGCCAGCAGCCAAGGGACAGGGAATTCACCCCTCCACTTT. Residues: CASSQGTGNSPLHF.

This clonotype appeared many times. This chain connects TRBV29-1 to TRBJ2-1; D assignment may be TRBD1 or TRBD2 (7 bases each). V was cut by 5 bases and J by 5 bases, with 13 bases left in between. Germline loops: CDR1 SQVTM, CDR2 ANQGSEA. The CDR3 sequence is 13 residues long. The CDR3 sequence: CSVYPGGDNEQFF. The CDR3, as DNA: TGCAGCGTTTACCCAGGGGGGGACAATGAGCAGTTCTTC.

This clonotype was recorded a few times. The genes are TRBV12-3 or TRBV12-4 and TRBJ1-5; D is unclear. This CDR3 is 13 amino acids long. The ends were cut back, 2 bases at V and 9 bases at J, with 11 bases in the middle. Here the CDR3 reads CASSLRPQGPQHF. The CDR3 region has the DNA TGTGCCAGCAGTTTAAGGCCTCAAGGGCCCCAGCATTTT.

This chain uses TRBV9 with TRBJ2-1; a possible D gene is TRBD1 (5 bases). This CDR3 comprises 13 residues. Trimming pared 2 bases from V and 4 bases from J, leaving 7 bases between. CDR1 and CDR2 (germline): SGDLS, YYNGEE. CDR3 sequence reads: CASSVGRYNEQFF. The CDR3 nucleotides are TGTGCCAGCAGCGTGGGGCGGTACAATGAGCAGTTCTTC.

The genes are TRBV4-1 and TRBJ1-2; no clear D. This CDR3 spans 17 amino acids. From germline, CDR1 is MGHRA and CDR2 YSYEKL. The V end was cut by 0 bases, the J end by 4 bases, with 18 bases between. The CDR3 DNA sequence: TGCGCCAGCAGCCAAGATCCCTGGCTCCCGAGTGGCTATGGCTACACCTTC. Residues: CASSQDPWLPSGYGYTF.

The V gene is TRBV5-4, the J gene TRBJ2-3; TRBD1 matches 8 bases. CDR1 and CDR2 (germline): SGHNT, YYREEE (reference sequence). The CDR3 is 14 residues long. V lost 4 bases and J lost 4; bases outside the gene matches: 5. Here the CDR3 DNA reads TGTGCCAGCAGCCCATGGACAGGGTCAGATACGCAGTATTTT. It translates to CASSPWTGSDTQYF.

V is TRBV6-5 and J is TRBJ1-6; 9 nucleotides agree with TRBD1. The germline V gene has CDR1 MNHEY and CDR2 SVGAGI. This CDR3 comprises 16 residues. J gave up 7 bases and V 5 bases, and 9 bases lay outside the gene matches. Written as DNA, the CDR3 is TGTGCCAGCAGTGACCCAACCGGGACAGGGAATTCACCCCTCCACTTT. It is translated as CASSDPTGTGNSPLHF.

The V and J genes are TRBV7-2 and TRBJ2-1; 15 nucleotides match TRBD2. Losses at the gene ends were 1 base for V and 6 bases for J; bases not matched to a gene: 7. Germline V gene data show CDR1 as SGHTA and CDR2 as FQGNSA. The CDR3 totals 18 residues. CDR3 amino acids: CASSLVDWGLAGGNEQFF. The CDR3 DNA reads TGTGCCAGCAGCTTAGTAGATTGGGGACTAGCGGGAGGCAATGAGCAGTTCTTC.

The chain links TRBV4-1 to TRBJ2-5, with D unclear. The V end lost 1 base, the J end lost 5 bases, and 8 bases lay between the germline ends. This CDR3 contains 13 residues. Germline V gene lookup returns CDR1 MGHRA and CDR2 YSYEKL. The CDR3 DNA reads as TGCGCCAGCAGCCAAGCGGGCCTGGAGACCCAGTACTTC. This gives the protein CASSQAGLETQYF.

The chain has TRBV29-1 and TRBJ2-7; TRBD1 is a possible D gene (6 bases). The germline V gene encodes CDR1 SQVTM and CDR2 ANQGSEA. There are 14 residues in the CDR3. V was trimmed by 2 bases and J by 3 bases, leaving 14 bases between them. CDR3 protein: CSVESRGGGYEQYF. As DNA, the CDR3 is TGCAGCGTTGAAAGCAGGGGTGGAGGCTACGAGCAGTACTTC.

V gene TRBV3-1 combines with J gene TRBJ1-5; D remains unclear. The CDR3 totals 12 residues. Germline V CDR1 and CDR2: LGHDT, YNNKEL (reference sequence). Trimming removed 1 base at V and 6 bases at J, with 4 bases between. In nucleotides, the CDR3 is TGTGCCAGCAGCCAAGCCGGTCAGCCCCAGCATTTT. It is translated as CASSQAGQPQHF.

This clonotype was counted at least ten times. The CDR3 loop is CASSSTGDPYEQYF. The CDR3 DNA reads as TGTGCCAGCAGTTCGACAGGGGATCCCTACGAGCAGTACTTC. The chain has TRBV5-5 and TRBJ2-7; TRBD1 matches at 8 bases. The CDR3 runs 14 residues. V gave up 5 bases and J gave up 2 bases; unmatched junction bases: 6. Germline V CDR1 and CDR2: SGHKS, YYEKEE (reference sequence).